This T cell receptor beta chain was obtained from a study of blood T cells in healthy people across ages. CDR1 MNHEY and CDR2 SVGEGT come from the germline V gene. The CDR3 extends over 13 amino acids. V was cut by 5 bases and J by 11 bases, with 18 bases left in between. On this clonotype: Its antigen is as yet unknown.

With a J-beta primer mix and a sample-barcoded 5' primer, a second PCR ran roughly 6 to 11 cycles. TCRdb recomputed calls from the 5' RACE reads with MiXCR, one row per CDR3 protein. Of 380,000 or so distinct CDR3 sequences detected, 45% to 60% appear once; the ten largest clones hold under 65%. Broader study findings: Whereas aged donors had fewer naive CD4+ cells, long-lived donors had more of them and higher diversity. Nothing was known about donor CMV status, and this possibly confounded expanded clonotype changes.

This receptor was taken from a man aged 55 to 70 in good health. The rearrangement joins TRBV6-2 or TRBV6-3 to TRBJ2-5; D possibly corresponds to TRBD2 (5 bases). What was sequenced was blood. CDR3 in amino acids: CASSPDWNNEQYF. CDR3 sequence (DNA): TGTGCCAGCAGTCCGGACTGGAACAATGAGCAGTACTTC.